These T cell receptor beta chains were read from a single sample in a study of T cell responses to AZD1222 COVID-19 vaccine. Measured with immunoSEQ multiplex PCR; TCRdb has only the in-frame clones, and not every one. The sample holds over 85,000 clones, about 89% seen once. This material consisted of peripheral blood, taken on day 0 of AZD1222 vaccination. These receptors were taken from an adult in good health. CDR3s include the opening cysteine and the closing phenylalanine or tryptophan. The order of the fields is J gene, V gene, clone size, D gene, CDR3 DNA, CDR3 protein. D genes are given only for firm matches. A row's size may be missing; if present it is once, few, many or a size class.

>TRBJ1-2|TRBV6-5|NA|TRBD1
TGTGCCAGCAGTTACGGGACAGGGAACGGGAACTATGGCTACACCTTC
CASSYGTGNGNYGYTF
>TRBJ2-1|TRBV5-1|few|NA
TGCGCCAGCAGCTTGGCCGGGGCCGATTACAATGAGCAGTTCTTC
CASSLAGADYNEQFF
>TRBJ2-6|TRBV19|NA|TRBD1
TGTGCCAGTAGGACAGGGGGCACTGGGGCCAACGTCCTGACTTTC
CASRTGGTGANVLTF
>TRBJ1-1|TRBV7-6|NA|NA
TGTGCCAGCAGAAGGGACCTGAACACTGAAGCTTTCTTT
CASRRDLNTEAFF
>TRBJ1-3|TRBV9|NA|NA
TGTGCCAGCAGCGAGTCCGGCCCAGGAAACACCATATATTTT
CASSESGPGNTIYF
>TRBJ2-2|TRBV5-1|NA|NA
TGCGCCAGCAGCTTGTCCGGGGAGCTGTTTTTT
CASSLSGELFF
>TRBJ1-1|TRBV10-3|NA|NA
TGTGCCATCAGTGAAAGTGGTTTGAAGACTGAAGCTTTCTTT
CAISESGLKTEAFF
>TRBJ2-7|TRBV27|NA|NA
TGTGCCAGCAGTTTCTTATTCGGGGCAGGGGCATCCTACGAGCAGTACTTC
CASSFLFGAGASYEQYF
>TRBJ1-6|TRBV6-6|NA|TRBD1
TGTGCCAGCAGAGACAGGGGACAAGATTCACCCCTCCACTTT
CASRDRGQDSPLHF
>TRBJ2-3|TRBV28|NA|TRBD2
TGTGCCAGCAGTTTATTGACTGGGACTAGCGGGGGGAAGCAGTATTTT
CASSLLTGTSGGKQYF
>TRBJ2-1|TRBV9|NA|TRBD2
TGTGCCAGCAGTAAGCTTAGCGGGAGTGACAGTGAGCAGTTCTTC
CASSKLSGSDSEQFF
>TRBJ2-2|TRBV10-3|NA|TRBD2
TGTGCCATCAGTGGACTAGCGGGAGGTATTTCGGGCGGGGAGCTGTTTTTT
CAISGLAGGISGGELFF
>TRBJ2-1|TRBV5-1|once|NA
TGCGCCAGCAGCTTGGGACAGGTTTACAATGAGCAGTTCTTC
CASSLGQVYNEQFF
>TRBJ2-5|TRBV6-2/TRBV6-3|NA|NA
TGTGCCAGCAGTTTAGAGCAAGAGACCCAGTACTTC
CASSLEQETQYF
>TRBJ2-6|TRBV19|NA|NA
TGTGCCAGTAGTACGAGGACAGCTCTAACCTCTGGGGCCAACGTCCTGACTTTC
CASSTRTALTSGANVLTF
>TRBJ1-1|TRBV5-1|NA|TRBD1
TGCGCCAGCAGCCCGGGACAGGGCTTCTCTAACACTGAAGCTTTCTTT
CASSPGQGFSNTEAFF
>TRBJ1-1|TRBV6-2/TRBV6-3|NA|TRBD1
TGTGCCAGCAGTGGAAACAGGGGGCTGTTTTTGAACACTGAAGCTTTCTTT
CASSGNRGLFLNTEAFF
>TRBJ2-2|TRBV7-8|few|NA
TGTGCCAGCAGCGGATTGAACACCGGGGAGCTGTTTTTT
CASSGLNTGELFF
>TRBJ2-1|TRBV7-2|few|TRBD2
TGTGCCAGCAGTCTCACTAGCGGGAGGGCTCGGAATGAGCAGTTCTTC
CASSLTSGRARNEQFF
>TRBJ2-1|TRBV7-2|once|TRBD2
TGTGCCAGCAGCTTAATGGCACTAGCGGGGTACAATGAGCAGTTCTTC
CASSLMALAGYNEQFF
>TRBJ2-1|TRBV18|once|TRBD2
TGTGCCAGCTCAAAACTCGGGACTAGCTCCTACAATGAGCAGTTCTTC
CASSKLGTSSYNEQFF
>TRBJ2-1|TRBV18|NA|TRBD2
TGTGCCAGCTCACCAAATAGAGTAGCGGGGAGTAATGAGCAGTTCTTC
CASSPNRVAGSNEQFF
>TRBJ1-6|TRBV28|NA|TRBD1
TGTGCCAGCAGTTTACGGGGACAGGGGGTACCCCTCCACTTT
CASSLRGQGVPLHF
>TRBJ2-5|TRBV7-2|NA|NA
TGTGCCAGCAGCTCCCAACATCCGGGGCCTCAGTACTTC
CASSSQHPGPQYF
>TRBJ1-6|TRBV10-3|NA|NA
TGTGCCATCAGTGAAGGAGCAGGCGGGCCCCCGGGCTATAATTCACCCCTCCACTTT
CAISEGAGGPPGYNSPLHF
>TRBJ1-1|TRBV4-2|NA|NA
TGTGCCAGCAGCGCCGAGGGCTACACTTTTGAAGCTTTCTTT
CASSAEGYTFEAFF
>TRBJ1-4|TRBV18|NA|TRBD1
TGTGCCAGCTCACCGACAGGGGCTATTAATGAAAAACTGTTTTTT
CASSPTGAINEKLFF
>TRBJ2-5|TRBV21-1|NA|NA
TGTGCCAGCAGCAAAGAAAAGCGAGAGACCCAGTACTTC
CASSKEKRETQYF
>TRBJ2-1|TRBV6-4|once|TRBD2
TGTGCCAGCAGTGTTAGCGGGAGAATCTACAATGAGCAGTTCTTC
CASSVSGRIYNEQFF
>TRBJ1-1|TRBV5-6|NA|NA
TGTGCCAGCAGCTTTGGTTCGAGGGGTGAAGCTTTCTTT
CASSFGSRGEAFF
>TRBJ1-2|TRBV20-1|NA|NA
TGCAGTGCTAAATATGGCTACACCTTC
CSAKYGYTF
>TRBJ2-7|TRBV6-5|NA|TRBD1
TGTGCCAGCACCCGGGACAGGGCCACCGGCGGGCAGTACTTC
CASTRDRATGGQYF
>TRBJ1-6|TRBV5-5|NA|NA
TGTGCCAGCAGCGCCATGAACTCCTATAATTCACCCCTCCACTTT
CASSAMNSYNSPLHF
>TRBJ1-2|TRBV7-9|NA|NA
TGTGCCAGCAGCGTGGGCGGGGTTAGCTATGGCTACACCTTC
CASSVGGVSYGYTF
>TRBJ2-7|TRBV28|NA|NA
TGTGCCAGCAGTTCGGTTCCGTGGGGGGGCCGCTACGAGCAGTACTTC
CASSSVPWGGRYEQYF
>TRBJ1-2|TRBV11-1|NA|NA
TGTGCCAGCAGCTTAGTGGGGGAGGAGGCCTATGGCTACACCTTC
CASSLVGEEAYGYTF
>TRBJ1-5|TRBV19|NA|NA
TGTGCCAGTAGTGGCAGAACCAATAGCAATCAGCCCCAGCATTTT
CASSGRTNSNQPQHF
>TRBJ1-1|TRBV7-6|NA|NA
TGTGCCAGCAGAATCACCCCCGGGGAAAACACTGAGGCTTTCTTT
CASRITPGENTEAFF
>TRBJ1-2|TRBV6-2/TRBV6-3|NA|NA
TGTGCCAGCAGTTCCTTCGACGAGAGGTACGGCTACACCTTC
CASSSFDERYGYTF
>TRBJ2-7|TRBV10-3|NA|NA
TGTGCCATCAGCGCTGGTGGGGTAGGTGGCTACGAGCAGTACTTC
CAISAGGVGGYEQYF
>TRBJ1-5|TRBV7-3|NA|NA
TGTGCCAGCAGTTCACGGAGGCGACGGGACTCCCGCCGCAATCAGCCCCAGCATTTT
CASSSRRRRDSRRNQPQHF